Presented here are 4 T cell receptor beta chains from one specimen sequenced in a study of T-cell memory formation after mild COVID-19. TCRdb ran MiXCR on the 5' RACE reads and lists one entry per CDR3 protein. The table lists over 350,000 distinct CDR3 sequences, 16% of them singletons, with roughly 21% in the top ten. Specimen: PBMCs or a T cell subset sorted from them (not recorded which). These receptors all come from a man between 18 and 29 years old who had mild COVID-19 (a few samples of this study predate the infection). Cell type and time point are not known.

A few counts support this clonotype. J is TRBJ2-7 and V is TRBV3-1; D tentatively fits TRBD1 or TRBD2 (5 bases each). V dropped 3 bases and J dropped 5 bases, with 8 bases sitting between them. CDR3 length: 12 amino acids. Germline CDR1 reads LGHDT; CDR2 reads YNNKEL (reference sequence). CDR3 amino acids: CASSHRGDEQYF. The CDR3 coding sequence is TGTGCCAGCAGCCATAGGGGAGACGAGCAGTACTTC.

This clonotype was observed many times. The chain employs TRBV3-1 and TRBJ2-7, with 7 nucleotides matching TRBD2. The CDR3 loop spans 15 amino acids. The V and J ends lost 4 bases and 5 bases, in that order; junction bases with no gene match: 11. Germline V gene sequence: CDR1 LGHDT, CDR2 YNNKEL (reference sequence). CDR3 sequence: CASSPRDSGFHEQYV. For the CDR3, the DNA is TGTGCCAGCAGCCCCAGGGATAGCGGGTTCCACGAGCAGTACGTC.

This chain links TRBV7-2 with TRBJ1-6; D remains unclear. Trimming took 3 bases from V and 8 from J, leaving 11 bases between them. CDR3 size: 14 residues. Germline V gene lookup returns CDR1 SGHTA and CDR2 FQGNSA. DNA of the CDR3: TGTGCCAGCAGCTTTCGGACCGGGGATTCACCCCTCCACTTT. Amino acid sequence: CASSFRTGDSPLHF.

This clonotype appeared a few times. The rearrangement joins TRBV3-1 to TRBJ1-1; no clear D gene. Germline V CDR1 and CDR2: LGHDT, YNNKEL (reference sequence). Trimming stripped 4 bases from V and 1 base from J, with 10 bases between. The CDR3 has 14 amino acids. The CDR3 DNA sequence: TGTGCCAGCAGCCTCCTTTGGGAGAACACTGAAGCTTTCTTT. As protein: CASSLLWENTEAFF. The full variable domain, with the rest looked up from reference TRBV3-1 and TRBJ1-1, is DTAVSQTPKYLVTQMGNDKSIKCEQNLGHDTMYWYKQDSKKFLKIMFSYNNKELIINETVPNRFSPKSPDKAHLNLHINSLELGDSAVYFCASSLLWENTEAFFGQGTRLTVV.